Below, 5 T cell receptor beta chains from the same sample are listed, as sequenced in a study of T cell responses to AZD1222 COVID-19 vaccine. Clones were sequenced by immunoSEQ multiplex PCR, and TCRdb holds only the in-frame ones, with some missing. The sample carries 150,000 to 200,000 clones, about 89% recorded once. The specimen was peripheral blood, collected 28 days after the second AZD1222 dose. The receptors were sampled from an adult who received the AZD1222 COVID-19 vaccine.

The CDR3 DNA reads as TGTGCCAGCAGCTTAGCGCCTGGTTCGGCTGGAAACACCATATATTTT. Its protein is CASSLAPGSAGNTIYF. This chain connects TRBV7-6 to TRBJ1-3, with D hard to call. The germline CDR1 and CDR2 sequences are SGHVS and FNYEAQ. Trimming took off 0 bases at V and 2 bases at J, with 11 bases between the two ends. The CDR3 spans 16 residues.

The V and J genes are TRBV24-1 and TRBJ2-1; tentative D call: TRBD2 (7 bases). In germline, CDR1 is KGHDR, CDR2 SFDVKD. CDR3 size: 17 residues. Trimming took 5 bases from V and 4 from J, leaving 20 bases between them. This CDR3 is CATSGGTRGGKYNEQFF. CDR3 in DNA: TGTGCCACCAGTGGGGGTACTCGCGGGGGCAAATACAATGAGCAGTTCTTC.

The count of this clone is one. The CDR3 protein is CASSITPDRVSQPQHF. The CDR3 DNA sequence: TGTGCCAGTAGTATAACTCCCGACAGGGTATCCCAGCCCCAGCATTTT. The V gene is TRBV19, the J gene TRBJ1-5; the match to TRBD1 covers 7 bases. The germline CDR1 and CDR2 sequences are LNHDA and SQIVND (reference sequence). The CDR3 sequence is 16 residues long. J gave up 7 bases and V 2 bases, and 11 bases lay outside the gene matches.

This chain links TRBV3-1 (or the pseudogene TRBV3-2) with TRBJ1-2; tentatively, D is TRBD1 (6 bases). Looked up from germline, CDR1 is LGHDT and CDR2 is YNNKEL (reference sequence). V was trimmed by 1 base and J by 5 bases, leaving 11 bases between them. This CDR3 has 14 amino acids. The CDR3 is CASSQVGGRYGYTF. In nucleotides, the CDR3 is TGTGCCAGCAGCCAAGTCGGGGGCAGATATGGCTACACCTTC.

V and J are TRBV19 and TRBJ1-4; D gene ambiguous. The CDR3 is made up of 15 amino acids. CDR1 is LNHDA, CDR2 SQIVND, per germline (reference sequence). The V end lost 7 bases, the J end lost 8 bases, and 20 bases lay between the germline ends. The CDR3 nucleotides are TGTGCCAGTACCGCTACAGACGGTTCTTTGGAAAAACTGTTTTTT. It codes for CASTATDGSLEKLFF.